This entry is about one T cell receptor (beta chain). The germline V gene encodes CDR1 PRHDT and CDR2 FYEKMQ (reference sequence). The CDR3 sequence is 15 residues long. V dropped 5 bases and J dropped 0 bases, with 10 bases sitting between them. Positive CCR7 selection of CD45RO-negative cells yielded the naive CD8 cells, and terminally differentiated effector memory CD45RA+ cells were excluded. Repertoires were generated with immunoSEQ multiplex PCR, while TCRdb's copy carries only in-frame clones and drops some. The sample yields 550,000 to 650,000 clones, approximately 96% seen once. This sample stems from a study of shared clonotypes between healthy human individuals.

The sequenced material came from naive CD8+ T cells sorted from blood. This sequence joins TRBV13 and TRBJ1-4, with TRBD1 as a possible D gene (5 bases). This clonotype was obtained from a young woman in good health. CDR3 nucleotides: TGTGCCAGCAGCCCCTACAGGCCAACTAATGAAAAACTGTTTTTT. It specifies CASSPYRPTNEKLFF.